One sample yielded the 15 T cell receptor beta chains listed below, sequenced in a study of cytomegalovirus exposure and HLA in healthy donors. The PCR had 60 Vbeta and 13 Jbeta primers. TCRdb's table, derived via immunoSEQ multiplex PCR, lists solely in-frame clones and lacks some. The table has about 150,000 clones, about 80% seen once; the top ten hold 6.5%. Sequenced input: PBMCs. These receptors were obtained from a man aged 35-49 years in good health and CMV-seropositive.

A single count supports this clone. The V call is TRBV19, the J call TRBJ2-1; TRBD2 aligns across 8 bases. This CDR3 is built from 16 residues. V shed 9 bases, J shed 4 bases, and the junction held 14 bases outside the gene matches. CDR1 and CDR2 from the germline V gene are LNHDA and SQIVND (reference sequence). CDR3 residues: CARGLAGESSYNEQFF. CDR3 DNA: TGTGCCAGGGGGCTAGCGGGTGAATCCAGTTACAATGAGCAGTTCTTC.

This sequence joins TRBV28 and TRBJ1-3; the D gene is possibly TRBD1 (5 bases). The CDR3 has 14 amino acids. V lost 10 bases, J lost 9 bases, and 22 bases lay in between. Germline-derived CDR1 and CDR2 are MDHEN and SYDVKM. The chain's CDR3 is CATSKGNTRGTIYF. CDR3 DNA sequence: TGTGCCACCTCCAAGGGGAATACTCGTGGCACCATATATTTT. Full variable domain (rest looked up from reference TRBV28 and TRBJ1-3): DVKVTQSSRYLVKRTGEKVFLECVQDMDHENMFWYRQDPGLGLRLIYFSYDVKMKEKGDIPEGYSVSREKKERFSLILESASTNQTSMYLCATSKGNTRGTIYFGEGSWLTVV.

This chain connects TRBV6-1 to TRBJ2-7; a weak D match, TRBD1 (6 bases). The CDR3 runs 14 residues. V dropped 7 bases and J dropped 0 bases, with 13 bases sitting between them. Germline V gives CDR1 MNHNS, CDR2 SASEGT. The CDR3 DNA is TGTGCCAGCAAGACGGGACACAGCTCCTACGAGCAGTACTTC. Protein product: CASKTGHSSYEQYF.

The V gene is TRBV6-1, the J gene TRBJ2-2, with D unresolved. V gave up 4 bases and J gave up 5 bases, with 8 bases separating them. CDR3 length: 13 residues. Germline assignment: CDR1 MNHNS and CDR2 SASEGT. CDR3 sequence: CASSGTGTGELFF. In DNA, the CDR3 is TGTGCCAGCAGTGGTACGGGTACCGGGGAGCTGTTTTTT.

The V call is TRBV6-5, the J call TRBJ1-3; 8 bases fit TRBD1. Germline V lookup: CDR1 MNHEY, CDR2 SVGAGI. The CDR3 length is 14 residues. The V segment lost 6 bases and the J segment 9 bases; nucleotides outside the gene matches: 10. The CDR3 loop is CASRMGQDVRTIYF. CDR3 sequence (DNA): TGTGCCAGCAGGATGGGACAGGACGTACGCACCATATATTTT.

The chain recombines TRBV4-2 with TRBJ2-5; TRBD2 matches 12 bases. The J call is uncertain, as TRBJ2-7 better fits the DNA end. This CDR3 is built from 20 residues. CDR1 is LGHNA, CDR2 YNFKEQ, per germline. CDR3 coding DNA: TGTGCCAGCAGCCCACAAGCACTAGCGGGAGGCCAGACACTAACCTACGAGCAGTACTTC. It codes for CASSPQALAGGQTLTYEQYF.

The chain couples TRBV7-2 to TRBJ2-5; weak D call: TRBD2 (6 bases). The CDR3 extends over 14 amino acids. Germline values: CDR1 SGHTA, CDR2 FQGNSA. The ends were cut back, 5 bases at V and 4 bases at J, with 14 bases in the middle. The CDR3 spells CASSREYWVETQYF. CDR3 DNA sequence: TGTGCCAGCAGCCGGGAGTACTGGGTAGAGACCCAGTACTTC.

This clone was picked up one time. In nucleotides, the CDR3 is TGTGCCAGCAGCTTTGGACAGGGCTTTAATCAGCCCCAGCATTTT. Protein product: CASSFGQGFNQPQHF. This chain links TRBV27 with TRBJ1-5, with 8 positions matching TRBD1. This CDR3 has 15 residues. The germline CDR1 and CDR2 sequences are MNHEY and SMNVEV (reference sequence). Trimming at V came to 6 bases and at J to 4 bases, leaving 8 bases not matched to a gene.

This sequence joins TRBV18 and TRBJ2-1, with D maybe TRBD2 (7 bases). Trimming cost V 0 bases and J 3 bases, with 15 bases left between them. The CDR3 has 17 residues. Germline V gene lookup returns CDR1 KGHSH and CDR2 LQKENI. The CDR3 bases are TGTGCCAGCTCACCACCTGGAGGGGGAGGGGACTACAATGAGCAGTTCTTC. It translates to CASSPPGGGGDYNEQFF.

Worth noting for this clone: Additional DNA sequences in this sample encode the identical CDR3. The rearrangement uses TRBV5-1 and TRBJ1-1; D perhaps matches TRBD1 (6 bases). Per germline, CDR1 SGHRS and CDR2 YFSETQ. Trimming removed 0 bases at V and 4 bases at J, with 7 bases between. The CDR3 has 13 residues. For the CDR3, the DNA is TGCGCCAGCAGCTTGGACAGGGCCACTGAAGCTTTCTTT. Translation: CASSLDRATEAFF.

With regard to this clone: Other DNA sequences in this sample translate to the same CDR3. This rearrangement joins TRBV30 to TRBJ1-2, with no clear D. Per the germline V gene, CDR1 is GTSNPN and CDR2 is SVGIG (reference sequence). V was pared by 0 bases and J by 2 bases, with 10 bases between. The CDR3 totals 14 residues. CDR3 nucleotides: TGTGCCTGGAGTGTACTGGGCAGGAACTATGGCTACACCTTC. Amino acids: CAWSVLGRNYGYTF.

The genes are TRBV5-1 and TRBJ2-1; D is possibly TRBD2 (6 bases). V was trimmed by 1 base and J by 4 bases, leaving 12 bases between them. The CDR3 runs 15 residues. CDR1 is SGHRS and CDR2 is YFSETQ in the germline V gene. CDR3 nucleotides: TGCGCCAGCAGCTTGATAGGGGCGGGGTACAATGAGCAGTTCTTC. The encoded protein is CASSLIGAGYNEQFF.

CDR3 residues: CASSPTGEDEKLFF. CDR3 bases: TGCGCCAGCAGTCCGACAGGGGAGGACGAAAAACTGTTTTTT. The chain links TRBV10-1 to TRBJ1-4, with 8 positions matching TRBD1. After removal of 5 bases from V and 8 bases from J, the junction contained 7 bases not matched to a gene. The V gene's germline CDR1 is WNHNN and CDR2 SYGVQD (reference sequence). The CDR3 contains 14 residues.

V gene TRBV6-6 combines with J gene TRBJ2-4, with 7 bases matching TRBD2. This CDR3 comprises 15 residues. Losses at the gene ends were 6 bases for V and 1 base for J; bases not matched to a gene: 6. The germline CDR1 and CDR2 sequences are MNHNY and SVGAGI (reference sequence). DNA for the CDR3: TGTGCCAGCAGGGGACTAATGGTCGCCAAAAACATTCAGTACTTC. Its translation is CASRGLMVAKNIQYF.

J is TRBJ2-1 and V is TRBV29-1; 11 bases match TRBD2. Germline trimming cut 3 bases from V and 14 bases from J; bases unmatched to any gene: 6. This CDR3 spans 12 amino acids. The germline V gene encodes CDR1 SQVTM and CDR2 ANQGSEA. CDR3 amino acids: CSVDLAGGPEFF. CDR3 nucleotide sequence: TGCAGCGTTGACCTAGCGGGAGGACCGGAGTTCTTC.